What follows are 8 T cell receptor beta chains derived from one specimen sequenced in a study of response to subunit inactivated influenza vaccine (dated by TCRdb to the late 2010s). Library preparation employed RT-PCR. Sequencing relied on an Illumina HiSeq 2500. TCRdb took the public reads, trimmed them with fastp at Q25, ran MiXCR for clone calling and kept in-frame beta chains. Every CDR3 protein is listed once, alongside the most common genes and DNA of its rows. A total of roughly 650,000 distinct CDR3 sequences appear in this sample, 15% to 18% of them only once. The ten largest clonotypes hold approximately 10% of the sample. The material sequenced was PBMCs from blood, taken approximately 13 days after vaccination. The receptors derive from a man aged 50 to 60 who received an inactivated influenza vaccine. Donor details come from another sample of the same person, matched by shared clones.

The chain employs TRBV15 and TRBJ2-7, with a tentative D call TRBD2 (5 bases). The V and J ends lost 1 base and 3 bases respectively, with 10 bases between them. This CDR3 is 14 amino acids long. Germline V lookup: CDR1 LNHNV, CDR2 YYDKDF (reference sequence). In DNA, the CDR3 is TGTGCCACCAGCAGAGTAGGGAGAAACTACGAGCAGTACTTC. Residues: CATSRVGRNYEQYF.

The V and J genes are TRBV4-3 and TRBJ2-1; 8 bases match TRBD2. Per the germline V gene, CDR1 is LGHNA and CDR2 is YSLEER. Losses at the gene ends were 1 base for V and 4 bases for J; bases not matched to a gene: 6. This CDR3 has 16 residues. CDR3: CASSQGSGSYYNEQFF. As DNA, the CDR3 is TGCGCCAGCAGCCAAGGCAGCGGGAGTTATTACAATGAGCAGTTCTTC.

CDR3 sequence: CASSLTSGVSGELFF. CDR3 in DNA: TGTGCCAGCAGTCTTACGAGTGGGGTTTCCGGGGAGCTGTTTTTT. The gene calls are TRBV27 and TRBJ2-2; D is undetermined. The ends were cut back, 5 bases at V and 6 bases at J, with 16 bases in the middle. CDR1 and CDR2 from the germline V gene are MNHEY and SMNVEV (reference sequence). CDR3 size: 15 residues.

This clonotype showed up many times. The rearrangement joins TRBV3-1 to TRBJ1-2; a possible D gene is TRBD1 (6 bases). V lost 7 bases, J lost 3 bases, and 18 bases lay in between. CDR1 is LGHDT and CDR2 is YNNKEL in the germline V gene (reference sequence). The CDR3 length is 15 residues. CDR3 bases: TGTGCCAGCAACTTCCGAGTCGGGGGCGACTATGGCTACACCTTC. It translates to CASNFRVGGDYGYTF. Combining the CDR3 with reference TRBV3-1 and TRBJ1-2 gives the whole variable domain DTAVSQTPKYLVTQMGNDKSIKCEQNLGHDTMYWYKQDSKKFLKIMFSYNNKELIINETVPNRFSPKSPDKAHLNLHINSLELGDSAVYFCASNFRVGGDYGYTFGSGTRLTVV.

There are a few counts of this clonotype. The CDR3 protein is CASSQDVIAGVAGELFF. The CDR3 DNA reads TGCGCCAGCAGCCAAGATGTGATAGCGGGAGTTGCCGGGGAGCTGTTTTTT. This chain links TRBV4-1 with TRBJ2-2; 9 bases map to TRBD2. The germline V gene encodes CDR1 MGHRA and CDR2 YSYEKL. J lost 6 bases, V lost 0 bases, and 8 bases had no gene match. This CDR3 is 17 amino acids long.

The sample holds a few counts of this clonotype. The V call is TRBV28, the J call TRBJ2-7; a possible D gene is TRBD2 (6 bases). CDR3 length: 13 residues. Between the trimmed V and J ends, which lost 7 bases and 0 bases, there was a span of 10 bases. Germline lookup yields CDR1 MDHEN and CDR2 SYDVKM. The CDR3 region has the DNA TGTGCCAGCAATGGGGGGAGCTCCTACGAGCAGTACTTC. It specifies CASNGGSSYEQYF.

The V gene is TRBV7-9, the J gene TRBJ2-7, with 11 bases matching TRBD1. The germline V gene encodes CDR1 SEHNR and CDR2 FQNEAQ (reference sequence). V shed 5 bases and J 4 bases; nucleotides not matched to a gene: 13. The CDR3 covers 17 residues. In DNA form, the CDR3 reads TGTGCCAGCAGCCCTCTACTTTCCGGACAGGGGGCTTACGAGCAGTACTTC. Its protein product is CASSPLLSGQGAYEQYF.

The J gene is TRBJ1-1, the V gene TRBV12-3 or TRBV12-4; D may be TRBD1 (5 bases). The CDR3 contains 14 residues. The ends were cut back, 4 bases at V and 4 bases at J, with 13 bases in the middle. The CDR3 DNA is TGTGCCAGCAGTTCCTCAGGGTTTGGCACTGAAGCTTTCTTT. It yields the protein CASSSSGFGTEAFF.